This TCR beta chain comes out of a study of patients and donors after allogeneic stem cell transplantation (dated by TCRdb to the early 2020s). The library was produced with RT-PCR. For sequencing, a NextSeq 550 was employed. TCRdb reworked the public reads: Q25 trimming with fastp, MiXCR clone assembly, productive beta chains retained. Every distinct CDR3 protein forms one entry, paired with its most common genes and DNA. In all, the sample holds approximately 170,000 distinct CDR3 sequences, and roughly 24% of those were seen once. In total, the top ten clones hold 25% to 30% of the sample. There are a few counts of this clonotype. The clone's antigen remains unknown. The sample holds no much larger clone one base away, and base qualities are not on file. Sequenced: blood, either unsorted or a sorted T cell fraction (not recorded which). The clonotype was recovered from a human donor who was either an allogeneic HSCT recipient or a stem cell or donor lymphocyte infusion donor (not recorded which). It is not recorded whose cells these are; they may come from a transplant donor.

The nucleotides read TGTGCCACTAGCGGGAGGGGCTACGAGCAGTACTTC. This sequence encodes CATSGRGYEQYF. The chain joins TRBV10-3 to TRBJ2-7; 12 central bases correspond to TRBD2. Relative to germline, V is missing 10 bases and J is missing 3 bases, with 1 base of the junction outside any gene match. For CDR1 and CDR2, the germline V gene lists ENHRY and SYGVKD. The CDR3 contains 12 residues, cysteine and phenylalanine counted. Kept here is only the CDR3 DNA, which spans 36 bases and is read in frame from base 1.